These T cell receptor beta chains were read from a single sample in a study of shared clonotypes between healthy human individuals. Measured with immunoSEQ multiplex PCR; TCRdb has only the in-frame clones, and not every one. The data hold over 700,000 clones, with 55% to 75% observed a single time. Material for sequencing was memory CD4+ T cells sorted from blood. Receptors originate from a woman in her twenties or thirties in good health. Each CDR3 is given with its conserved first and last residue. The D gene is left open where the match is weak. Size is stated for part of the rows, as once, few or many counts, or as a class when the clone is expanded.

v_call	d_call	cdr3_length	clone_size	j_call	cdr3_aa	cdr3_nt
TRBV5-4	.	15	few	TRBJ2-1	CASSDATTGHNEQFF	TGTGCCAGCAGCGATGCAACCACTGGCCACAATGAGCAGTTCTTC
TRBV2	.	15	.	TRBJ1-2	CASSEAVRPRRGYTF	TGTGCCAGCAGTGAAGCGGTCCGGCCCCGTCGGGGCTACACCTTC
TRBV25-1	TRBD1	17	.	TRBJ2-7	CASSSPQGADSSYEQYF	TGTGCCAGCAGCTCACCCCAGGGGGCCGACAGCTCCTACGAGCAGTACTTC
TRBV7-2	TRBD2	14	.	TRBJ2-7	CASSAQRDSYEQYF	TGTGCCAGCAGCGCCCAGCGGGACTCCTACGAGCAGTACTTC
TRBV4-1	.	15	.	TRBJ2-1	CASSPSLRSYNEQFF	TGCGCCAGCAGCCCGTCCTTGCGGTCCTACAATGAGCAGTTCTTC
TRBV28	.	13	.	TRBJ2-1	CAAGRDIYNEQFF	TGTGCCGCAGGGCGAGACATCTACAATGAGCAGTTCTTC
TRBV5-1	TRBD1	15	.	TRBJ2-5	CASSPTGGTQETQYF	TGCGCCAGCAGCCCCACAGGGGGGACACAAGAGACCCAGTACTTC
TRBV6-5	TRBD1	14	.	TRBJ1-2	CASNGQGGGYGYTF	TGTGCCAGCAACGGACAGGGAGGAGGCTATGGCTACACCTTC
TRBV18	.	14	.	TRBJ1-4	CASSQQGPGEKLFF	TGTGCCAGCTCACAACAGGGTCCCGGTGAAAAACTGTTTTTT
TRBV9	.	12	many	TRBJ2-5	CASADVGETQYF	TGTGCCAGCGCGGACGTTGGAGAGACCCAGTACTTC
TRBV5-1	.	16	.	TRBJ2-6	CASSQGQYSGANVLTF	TGCGCCAGCTCCCAAGGACAGTACTCTGGGGCCAACGTCCTGACTTTC
TRBV19	TRBD2	19	.	TRBJ2-5	CASSIVSVIGLAGVKTQYF	TGTGCCAGTAGTATAGTATCGGTTATAGGACTAGCGGGAGTGAAGACCCAGTACTTC
TRBV29-1	.	13	.	TRBJ1-5	CSVRVALNQPQHF	TGCAGCGTACGGGTTGCCCTCAATCAGCCCCAGCATTTT
TRBV5-1	.	12	.	TRBJ2-4	CASSLDKNIQYF	TGCGCCAGCAGCTTGGACAAGAACATTCAGTACTTC
TRBV14	TRBD2	17	many	TRBJ2-7	CASSQDHRLAGGYEQYF	TGTGCCAGCAGCCAAGATCACCGACTAGCGGGAGGTTACGAGCAGTACTTC
TRBV7-9	.	15	.	TRBJ1-5	CASSYAGTENQPQHF	TGTGCCAGCAGCTATGCCGGGACCGAGAATCAGCCCCAGCATTTT
TRBV19	.	15	.	TRBJ2-5	CASSISRGLQETQYF	TGTGCCAGTAGTATATCGCGGGGGCTTCAAGAGACCCAGTACTTC
TRBV7-9	.	12	.	TRBJ2-5	CASSPQGRTQYF	TGTGCCAGCAGTCCACAGGGAAGGACCCAGTACTTC
TRBV19	.	14	many	TRBJ1-5	CASQGNLGGQPQHF	TGTGCCTCGCAGGGGAATCTCGGGGGTCAGCCCCAGCATTTT
TRBV5-4	TRBD1	15	.	TRBJ1-1	CASSTTGSGNTEAFF	TGTGCCAGCAGCACGACAGGGAGTGGGAACACTGAAGCTTTCTTT
TRBV5-1	TRBD1	15	.	TRBJ2-7	CASSPGTALVGEQYF	TGCGCCAGCAGCCCGGGGACAGCCCTCGTGGGCGAGCAGTACTTC
TRBV14	.	15	.	TRBJ2-1	CASSQIGGSFNEQFF	TGTGCCAGCAGCCAAATCGGGGGTAGCTTTAATGAGCAGTTCTTC
TRBV11-2	TRBD1	16	.	TRBJ1-4	CASSPGDRGPSEKLFF	TGTGCCAGCAGCCCAGGGGACAGGGGGCCGAGTGAAAAACTGTTTTTT
TRBV28	TRBD1	14	few	TRBJ2-7	CASSFPQGADEQYF	TGTGCCAGCAGTTTCCCCCAGGGGGCGGATGAGCAGTACTTC
TRBV25-1	.	15	.	TRBJ2-2	CASSLDSGNTGELFF	TGTGCCAGCAGTTTGGACAGCGGGAACACCGGGGAGCTGTTTTTT
TRBV25-1	TRBD1	14	few	TRBJ2-5	CASSEFGTGPMQYF	TGTGCCAGCAGTGAATTCGGGACAGGGCCCATGCAGTACTTC
TRBV19	.	14	once	TRBJ1-2	CASSIGSAGNGYTF	TGTGCCAGTAGTATTGGATCGGCCGGAAATGGCTACACCTTC
TRBV21-1	.	16	.	TRBJ2-7	CASSHDVGTGSYEQYF	.
TRBV18	.	15	once	TRBJ2-3	CASSPSDLPTDTQYF	TGTGCCAGCTCACCCTCGGACTTACCCACAGATACGCAGTATTTT
TRBV7-2	TRBD1	13	.	TRBJ2-4	CASSFLPDRIQYF	TGTGCCAGCAGCTTCCTTCCGGACAGGATTCAGTACTTC
TRBV6-5	TRBD1	16	.	TRBJ2-7	CASSYSLGRGPDEQYF	TGTGCCAGCAGTTACTCTCTCGGCAGGGGGCCGGACGAGCAGTACTTC
TRBV7-2	.	12	.	TRBJ2-1	CASSQPGPGQFF	TGTGCCAGCAGCCAGCCGGGACCCGGGCAGTTCTTC
TRBV28	.	12	.	TRBJ2-1	CASSLWAYEQFF	TGTGCCAGCAGTTTATGGGCTTACGAGCAGTTCTTC
TRBV15	TRBD2	16	.	TRBJ2-7	CATSREKREGPGEQYF	TGTGCCACCAGCAGAGAAAAGCGGGAGGGCCCGGGGGAGCAGTACTTC
TRBV7-2	.	13	.	TRBJ1-5	CASSAQGDQPQHF	TGTGCCAGCAGCGCACAGGGAGATCAGCCCCAGCATTTT
TRBV4-1	TRBD1	17	few	TRBJ1-2	CASSLGGRGRSNYGYTF	TGCGCCAGCAGCCTCGGAGGGAGGGGGCGGTCTAACTATGGCTACACCTTC
TRBV7-2	.	12	.	TRBJ2-5	CASSLALQEQYF	TGTGCCAGCAGCTTAGCACTCCAGGAGCAGTACTTC
TRBV7-8	.	15	.	TRBJ1-1	CASSLAGRGDTEAFF	TGTGCCAGCAGCTTAGCTGGTAGGGGGGACACTGAAGCTTTCTTT
TRBV7-7	.	13	few	TRBJ2-2	CASGAMGTGELFF	TGTGCCAGCGGTGCGATGGGCACCGGGGAGCTGTTTTTT
TRBV2	.	11	.	TRBJ2-7	CASGSWGEQYF	TGTGCCAGCGGGTCTTGGGGAGAGCAGTACTTC
TRBV5-8	TRBD1	15	.	TRBJ1-2	CASSPRGTGNYGYTF	TGTGCCAGCAGCCCACGCGGGACAGGGAACTATGGCTACACCTTC
TRBV5-6	TRBD1	12	.	TRBJ2-7	CASSNRGNEQYF	TGTGCCAGCAGTAACAGGGGTAACGAGCAGTACTTC
TRBV5-1	TRBD2	16	.	TRBJ2-7	CASSFTRLAGEYEQYF	TGCGCCAGCAGCTTTACCAGACTAGCGGGAGAGTACGAGCAGTACTTC
TRBV29-1	.	10	.	TRBJ2-3	CSVHPDTQYF	TGCAGCGTTCACCCAGATACGCAGTATTTT
TRBV15	.	13	.	TRBJ1-2	CATSLREFYGYTF	TGTGCCACCAGCCTGCGGGAATTCTATGGCTACACCTTC
TRBV28	TRBD1	15	few	TRBJ1-3	CASSARTGVPNTIYF	TGTGCCAGCAGTGCTAGGACAGGGGTTCCTAACACCATATATTTT
TRBV2	.	15	.	TRBJ2-3	CASSEQGLGTDTQYF	TGTGCCAGCAGTGAACAGGGTCTCGGCACAGATACGCAGTATTTT
TRBV2	.	15	.	TRBJ2-1	CASSEYRVDNNEQFF	TGTGCCAGCAGTGAGTACAGGGTCGATAACAATGAGCAGTTCTTC
TRBV6-1	TRBD2	17	.	TRBJ2-3	CASSGATSGIRTDTQYF	TGTGCCAGCAGTGGCGCGACTAGCGGGATTCGCACAGATACGCAGTATTTT
TRBV10-2	.	14	.	TRBJ2-3	CASSTQVGTDTQYF	TGCGCCAGCAGTACACAGGTAGGGACAGATACGCAGTATTTT
TRBV11-1	.	16	.	TRBJ2-6	CASSNGGANGANVLTF	TGTGCCAGCAGCAACGGAGGGGCCAATGGGGCCAACGTCCTGACTTTC
TRBV7-3	.	14	few	TRBJ2-1	CASSLDGVYNEQFF	TGTGCCAGCAGCTTAGACGGGGTGTACAATGAGCAGTTCTTC
TRBV6-6	TRBD2	15	.	TRBJ2-5	CASSKGLAGVETQYF	TGTGCCAGCAGTAAGGGACTAGCGGGAGTGGAGACCCAGTACTTC
TRBV27	.	13	.	TRBJ2-7	CASSLVHSYEQYF	TGTGCCAGCAGTTTGGTGCACTCCTACGAGCAGTACTTC
TRBV10-3	.	15	once	TRBJ2-3	CAISESGASTDTQYF	TGTGCCATCAGTGAGTCGGGGGCTTCGACAGATACGCAGTATTTT
TRBV5-1	.	12	.	TRBJ2-3	CASSLGRDTQYF	TGCGCCAGCAGTTTGGGGAGAGATACGCAGTATTTT
TRBV5-1	.	14	few	TRBJ1-3	CASSAGHSGNTIYF	TGCGCCAGCAGCGCCGGACACTCTGGAAACACCATATATTTT
TRBV10-3	.	13	.	TRBJ1-5	CAISPDPTQPQHF	TGTGCCATCAGTCCGGACCCAACCCAGCCCCAGCATTTT
TRBV19	.	13	.	TRBJ2-7	CASSIYGDYEQYF	TGTGCCAGTAGTATCTACGGGGATTACGAGCAGTACTTC
TRBV28	.	13	few	TRBJ1-2	CASTGTPNYGYTF	TGTGCCAGCACCGGGACTCCTAACTATGGCTACACCTTC